The present T cell receptor beta chain was sequenced within a study of tumor and adjacent non-tumor tissue in lung cancer. Note on this clonotype: The junction differs from germline at one of its ends, possibly a read error.

This sample's RNA came from whole unsorted tissue. This non-tumor lung sample came from over 3 cm beyond the tumor edge. Donors were chemotherapy-naive, newly diagnosed lung cancer surgical patients in China, August–late 2014. Germline V lookup: CDR1 LGHNT, CDR2 FRNRAP. The length of the CDR3 is 15 residues. A modified ARM-PCR protocol with three rounds of nested PCR amplified TCRbeta. TCRdb re-derived calls from the multiplex PCR reads in MiXCR, one entry per CDR3 protein. Here the sample spans fewer than 75,000 distinct CDR3 sequences, more than 65% being singletons. Sequenced input: distant non-tumor lung tissue. The rearrangement uses TRBV12-5 and TRBJ2-1, with 10 positions matching TRBD2. This clonotype was obtained from a man aged 60 to 75 with non-small cell lung cancer. Written as DNA, the CDR3 is TGTGCTACTGGTTCCGGGACTAGCGACTACAATGAGCAGTTCTTC. Its translation: CATGSGTSDYNEQFF.